This entry lists 23 T cell receptor beta chains sequenced from one sample in a study (dated by TCRdb to 2015 to 2017). Libraries were constructed by 5' RACE. The sequencing machine was an Illumina MiSeq. The public reads were reprocessed in TCRdb via fastp at Q25 and MiXCR, keeping in-frame beta chains. CDR3 protein duplicates are merged, each entry listing the most common genes and DNA. The sample contains approximately 57,000 distinct CDR3 sequences, around 21% of them found a single time. The ten largest make up 3.2% of the sample. Cells that were CD4+CD25+CD127-/low were isolated as Tregs. The specimen was tumor-infiltrating Tregs sorted from the breast tumor. The origin of the receptors is a female donor with breast cancer.

V usage is TRBV20-1 and J usage is TRBJ2-1; a weak D match, TRBD2 (6 bases). Trimming took 5 bases from V and 9 from J, leaving 11 bases between them. This CDR3 has 11 residues. Germline V gene data show CDR1 as DFQATT and CDR2 as SNEGSKA (reference sequence). Here the CDR3 DNA reads TGCAGTGCTCTCCTGGGGGGTGAGCAGTTCTTC. This codes for CSALLGGEQFF.

The J gene is TRBJ1-4, the V gene TRBV28; TRBD1 might be the D (5 bases). V lost 6 bases and J 7 bases, leaving 9 bases between the germline ends. The V gene's germline CDR1 is MDHEN and CDR2 SYDVKM. The CDR3 totals 12 residues. CDR3 in amino acids: CASSSQGEKLFF. CDR3 nucleotide sequence: TGTGCCAGCAGCTCCCAGGGTGAAAAACTGTTTTTT.

This clonotype was seen only a few times. V gene TRBV11-3 combines with J gene TRBJ2-5; D unresolved. Trimming took off 5 bases at V and 4 bases at J, with 5 bases between the two ends. CDR1 and CDR2 (germline): SGHNT, YENEEA. The CDR3 covers 11 residues. The CDR3 loop reads CASSPAETQYF. The DNA for the CDR3 is TGTGCCAGCAGCCCGGCAGAGACCCAGTACTTC.

V usage is TRBV5-1 and J usage is TRBJ2-7; 7 nucleotides align to TRBD1. Germline V gene lookup returns CDR1 SGHRS and CDR2 YFSETQ. The CDR3 consists of 16 residues. J was trimmed by 2 bases and V by 4 bases; bases with no gene match: 12. CDR3 sequence (DNA): TGCGCCAGCAGCGGTCGACAGGGCGGAGGACCCTACGAGCAGTACTTC. Amino acids: CASSGRQGGGPYEQYF.

The V gene is TRBV5-6, the J gene TRBJ1-1, with TRBD1 matching 8 bases. J was trimmed by 1 base and V by 1 base; bases with no gene match: 3. The CDR3 is 15 residues long. Germline loops: CDR1 SGHDT, CDR2 YYEEEE. The chain's CDR3 is CASSLFGTGNTEAFF. The CDR3 DNA follows: TGTGCCAGCAGCTTGTTTGGGACAGGGAACACTGAAGCTTTCTTT. Complete variable domain (other parts from reference TRBV5-6 and TRBJ1-1): DAGVTQSPTHLIKTRGQQVTLRCSPKSGHDTVSWYQQALGQGPQFIFQYYEEEERQRGNFPDRFSGHQFPNYSSELNVNALLLGDSALYLCASSLFGTGNTEAFFGQGTRLTVV.

As to this clonotype: One end of the junction is discordant with germline, which a read error may explain. The V call is TRBV20-1, the J call TRBJ2-1, with D possibly matching TRBD2 (7 bases). This CDR3 is built from 14 residues. Germline lookup yields CDR1 DFQATT and CDR2 SNEGSKA (reference sequence). CDR3 coding DNA: TGCAGTGCTAGCCGGGGGGCCTCCTACAATGAGCAGTCCTTC. It yields the protein CSASRGASYNEQSF.

This clonotype was seen a handful of times. This chain uses TRBV4-1 with TRBJ1-2, with 8 bases that match TRBD1. Germline CDR1 reads MGHRA; CDR2 reads YSYEKL. Trimming took 0 bases from V and 2 from J; bases not matched to a gene: 11. The CDR3 covers 18 residues. CDR3 region: CASSQEIRNRQGNYGYTF. The CDR3 region has the DNA TGCGCCAGCAGCCAAGAAATTCGGAATAGACAGGGGAACTATGGCTACACCTTC.

This clonotype was counted a few times. The chain carries TRBV20-1 and TRBJ2-5; either TRBD1 or TRBD2 may fit D (5 bases each). Germline V gene lookup returns CDR1 DFQATT and CDR2 SNEGSKA (reference sequence). V was shortened by 5 bases and J by 2 bases, with 18 bases between the two germline ends. The CDR3 is 15 residues long. CDR3 DNA sequence: TGCAGTGCTGGTAGCCGGGGCCTAAGTCAAGAGACCCAGTACTTC. Amino acids: CSAGSRGLSQETQYF.

In its sample, this clonotype was seen a few times. This chain joins TRBV18 and TRBJ1-1; maybe TRBD1 (6 bases). This CDR3 has 15 amino acids. Germline V gene lookup returns CDR1 KGHSH and CDR2 LQKENI. Trimming stripped 2 bases from V and 4 bases from J, with 14 bases between. CDR3 sequence: CASSPSRGSSTEAFF. CDR3 bases: TGTGCCAGCTCACCATCCAGGGGATCGAGCACTGAAGCTTTCTTT.

This sequence joins TRBV3-1 and TRBJ1-2, with 8 bases identical to TRBD1. Looked up from germline, CDR1 is LGHDT and CDR2 is YNNKEL (reference sequence). The CDR3 has 15 residues. V shed 1 base, J shed 4 bases, and the junction held 5 bases outside the gene matches. The CDR3 loop is CASSQVSQGVYGYTF. The CDR3 DNA reads as TGTGCCAGCAGCCAAGTTTCACAGGGGGTCTATGGCTACACCTTC.

This clonotype was seen at least ten times. The gene calls are TRBV7-2 and TRBJ2-1, with TRBD2 identical over 11 bases. Germline V CDR1 and CDR2: SGHTA, FQGNSA. The CDR3 spans 15 residues. V shed 0 bases, J shed 5 bases, and the junction held 0 bases outside the gene matches. The CDR3 spells CASSLAGLADNEQFF. The DNA of the CDR3 is TGTGCCAGCAGCTTAGCGGGACTAGCGGACAATGAGCAGTTCTTC.

V gene TRBV6-5 combines with J gene TRBJ1-1, with D possibly TRBD1 on 5 matching bases. This CDR3 is 13 amino acids long. V lost 6 bases, J lost 3 bases, and 11 bases lay in between. Germline CDR1 MNHEY, CDR2 SVGAGI. The CDR3 region is CASRSWGDTEAFF. Here the CDR3 DNA reads TGTGCCAGCAGGTCCTGGGGGGACACTGAAGCTTTCTTT.

The chain combines TRBV2 with TRBJ2-5; D may be TRBD1 or TRBD2 (5 bases each). Per germline, CDR1 SNHLY and CDR2 FYNNEI. V lost 6 bases and J 2 bases, leaving 7 bases between the germline ends. The CDR3 sequence is 12 residues long. The CDR3 here is CASRGEQETQYF. CDR3 DNA: TGTGCCAGCAGGGGGGAGCAAGAGACCCAGTACTTC. Full variable domain (remainder filled in from reference TRBV2 and TRBJ2-5): EPEVTQTPSHQVTQMGQEVILRCVPISNHLYFYWYRQILGQKVEFLVSFYNNEISEKSEIFDDQFSVERPDGSNFTLKIRSTKLEDSAMYFCASRGEQETQYFGPGTRLLVL.

This clonotype was picked up a small number of times. V is TRBV20-1 and J is TRBJ2-3, with D possibly being TRBD2 (5 bases). The CDR3 is 15 residues long. Trimming took 3 bases from V and 2 from J, leaving 15 bases between them. Germline assignment: CDR1 DFQATT and CDR2 SNEGSKA (reference sequence). The CDR3 coding sequence is TGCAGTGCTAGGGCAGCGGCTACATACACAGATACGCAGTATTTT. Translating gives CSARAAATYTDTQYF.

This clonotype has a handful of counts. The V and J genes are TRBV6-6 and TRBJ2-5; a possible D gene is TRBD2 (6 bases). Germline V CDR1 and CDR2: MNHNY, SVGAGI (reference sequence). This CDR3 has 14 residues. V lost 5 bases and J 1 base, leaving 11 bases between the germline ends. CDR3 sequence: CASSPRGAQETQYF. DNA for the CDR3: TGTGCCAGCAGTCCCCGCGGGGCCCAAGAGACCCAGTACTTC.

As for this clonotype: The CDR3 does not close with the conserved phenylalanine or tryptophan, likely indicating a read error. The J gene is TRBJ2-3, the V gene TRBV2; D not certain. V lost 6 bases to trimming and J lost 2 bases, with 15 bases between them. This CDR3 has 15 amino acids. Per the germline V gene, CDR1 is SNHLY and CDR2 is FYNNEI. Here the CDR3 reads CASRSDIHNTDTQYL. CDR3 nucleotides: TGTGCCAGCAGATCCGACATACACAACACAGATACGCAGTATTTA.

The chain joins TRBV7-9 to TRBJ2-3; either TRBD1 or TRBD2 may supply D (5 bases each). The CDR3 has 16 amino acids. V lost 0 bases and J 2 bases, leaving 12 bases between the germline ends. Per germline, CDR1 SEHNR and CDR2 FQNEAQ (reference sequence). As DNA, the CDR3 is TGTGCCAGCAGCTTAGCGAGGGGAATTTCCACAGATACGCAGTATTTT. Amino acid sequence: CASSLARGISTDTQYF. The variable domain in full, completed from reference TRBV7-9 and TRBJ2-3, reads DTGVSQNPRHKITKRGQNVTFRCDPISEHNRLYWYRQTLGQGPEFLTYFQNEAQLEKSRLLSDRFSAERPKGSFSTLEIQRTEQGDSAMYLCASSLARGISTDTQYFGPGTRLTVL.

The V and J genes are TRBV29-1 and TRBJ2-1; 8 nucleotides match TRBD1. Germline values: CDR1 SQVTM, CDR2 ANQGSEA. The junction had 11 bases not matched to a gene; V was cut back by 1 base and J by 3 bases. This CDR3 is built from 17 residues. CDR3 in DNA: TGCAGCGTTGAAGGCGGGACAGGAATCTCCCACTACAATGAGCAGTTCTTC. The encoded protein is CSVEGGTGISHYNEQFF.

This clonotype was seen only a few times. The rearrangement uses TRBV5-6 and TRBJ2-3; 7 nucleotides agree with TRBD2. V shed 4 bases, J shed 1 base, and the junction held 6 bases outside the gene matches. In germline, CDR1 is SGHDT, CDR2 YYEEEE. CDR3 size: 15 residues. The CDR3 sequence is CASSRGSGRTDTQYF. In nucleotides, the CDR3 is TGTGCCAGCAGCCGCGGTAGCGGGCGCACAGATACGCAGTATTTT.

This clonotype was counted only a few times. The chain joins TRBV28 to TRBJ1-1, with 9 bases matching TRBD1. V lost 6 bases and J lost 7; bases outside the gene matches: 9. From germline, CDR1 is MDHEN and CDR2 SYDVKM. This CDR3 is 14 amino acids long. DNA of the CDR3: TGTGCCAGCAGCCCGGGACAGGGACTCAGTGAAGCTTTCTTT. Its protein is CASSPGQGLSEAFF.

The J gene is TRBJ1-6, the V gene TRBV7-2, with unresolved D. Deletions cut 5 bases from V and 0 bases from J, with 14 bases between. Germline lookup yields CDR1 SGHTA and CDR2 FQGNSA. The CDR3 extends over 17 amino acids. The CDR3 protein is CASSPAPHLSYNSPLHF. CDR3 sequence (DNA): TGTGCCAGCAGCCCCGCGCCGCACCTCTCCTATAATTCACCCCTCCACTTT.

The sample holds many counts of this clonotype. The J gene is TRBJ2-1, the V gene TRBV27; 8 nucleotides align to TRBD2. CDR3 length: 15 amino acids. V shed 6 bases and J 8 bases; nucleotides not matched to a gene: 12. The germline CDR1 and CDR2 sequences are MNHEY and SMNVEV (reference sequence). The CDR3 DNA is TGTGCCAGCAGGGCTCCGGGACTAGGTGGTTATGAGCAGTTCTTC. This codes for CASRAPGLGGYEQFF.

This clonotype was seen only a few times. This rearrangement joins TRBV15 to TRBJ2-3; 8 bases are a match to TRBD2. The length of the CDR3 is 17 residues. Germline V gene sequence: CDR1 LNHNV, CDR2 YYDKDF (reference sequence). Trimming at V came to 0 bases and at J to 7 bases, leaving 12 bases not matched to a gene. CDR3 residues: CATSRDFGTRRLNTQYF. DNA for the CDR3: TGTGCCACCAGCAGAGATTTTGGGACTAGGAGGCTTAATACGCAGTATTTT.